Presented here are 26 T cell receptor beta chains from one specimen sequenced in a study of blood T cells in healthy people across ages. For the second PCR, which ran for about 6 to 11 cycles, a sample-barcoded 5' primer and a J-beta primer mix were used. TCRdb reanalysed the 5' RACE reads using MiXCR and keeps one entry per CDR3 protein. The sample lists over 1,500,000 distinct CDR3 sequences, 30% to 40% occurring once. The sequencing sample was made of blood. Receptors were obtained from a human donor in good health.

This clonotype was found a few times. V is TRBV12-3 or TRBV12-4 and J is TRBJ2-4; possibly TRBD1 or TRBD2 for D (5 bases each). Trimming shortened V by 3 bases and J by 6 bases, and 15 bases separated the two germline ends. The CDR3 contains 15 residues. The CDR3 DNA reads TGTGCCAGCAGTTTGGCCCCGGGACCCACAAACATTCAGTACTTC. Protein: CASSLAPGPTNIQYF.

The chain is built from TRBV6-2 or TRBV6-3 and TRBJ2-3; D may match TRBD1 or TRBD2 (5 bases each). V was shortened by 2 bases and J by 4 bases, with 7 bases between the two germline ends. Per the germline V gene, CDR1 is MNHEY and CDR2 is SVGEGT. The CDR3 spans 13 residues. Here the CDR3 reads CASSYPGPDTQYF. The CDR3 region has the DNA TGTGCCAGCAGTTACCCGGGGCCAGATACGCAGTATTTT.

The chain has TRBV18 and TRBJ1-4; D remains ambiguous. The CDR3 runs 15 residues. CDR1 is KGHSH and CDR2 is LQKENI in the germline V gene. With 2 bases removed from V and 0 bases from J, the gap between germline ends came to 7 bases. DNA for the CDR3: TGTGCCAGCTCACCAACAGATCCAACTAATGAAAAACTGTTTTTT. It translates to CASSPTDPTNEKLFF.

CDR3 residues: CSASTGPILNYGYTF. CDR3 nucleotides: TGCAGTGCTAGCACTGGGCCGATACTTAACTATGGCTACACCTTC. The chain combines TRBV20-1 with TRBJ1-2; D is undetermined. V was pared by 3 bases and J by 1 base, with 15 bases between. The CDR3 spans 15 residues. Per the germline V gene, CDR1 is DFQATT and CDR2 is SNEGSKA (reference sequence).

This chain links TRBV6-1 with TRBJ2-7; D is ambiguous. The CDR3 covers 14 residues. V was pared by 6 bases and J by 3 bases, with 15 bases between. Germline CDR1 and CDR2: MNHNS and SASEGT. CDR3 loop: CASRHHLGNYEQYF. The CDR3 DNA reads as TGTGCCAGCAGGCACCATCTAGGAAACTACGAGCAGTACTTC.

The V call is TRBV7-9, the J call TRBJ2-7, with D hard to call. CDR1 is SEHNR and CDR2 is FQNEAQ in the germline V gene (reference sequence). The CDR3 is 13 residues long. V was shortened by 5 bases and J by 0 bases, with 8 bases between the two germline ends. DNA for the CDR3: TGTGCCAGCAGCAAGGGTAACTCCTACGAGCAGTACTTC. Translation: CASSKGNSYEQYF.

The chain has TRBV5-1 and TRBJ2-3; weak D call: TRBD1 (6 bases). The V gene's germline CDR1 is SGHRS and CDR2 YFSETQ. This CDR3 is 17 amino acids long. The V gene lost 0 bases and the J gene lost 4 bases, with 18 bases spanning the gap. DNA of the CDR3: TGCGCCAGCAGCTTGGGAGGAACAGGGTATCAATCAGATACGCAGTATTTT. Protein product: CASSLGGTGYQSDTQYF.

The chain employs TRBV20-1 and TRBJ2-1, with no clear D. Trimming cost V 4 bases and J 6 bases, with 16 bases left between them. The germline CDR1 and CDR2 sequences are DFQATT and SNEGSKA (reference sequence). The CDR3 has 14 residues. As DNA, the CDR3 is TGCAGTGCTATCCGTACTCGGTTTTCCAATGAGCAGTTCTTC. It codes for CSAIRTRFSNEQFF.

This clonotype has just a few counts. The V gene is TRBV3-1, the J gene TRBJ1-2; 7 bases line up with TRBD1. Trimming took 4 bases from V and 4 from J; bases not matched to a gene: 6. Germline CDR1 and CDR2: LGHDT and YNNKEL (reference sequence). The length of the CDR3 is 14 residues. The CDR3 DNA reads TGTGCCAGCAGCCTACAGACAGGGACCTATGGCTACACCTTC. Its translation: CASSLQTGTYGYTF. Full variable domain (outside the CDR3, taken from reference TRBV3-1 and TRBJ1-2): DTAVSQTPKYLVTQMGNDKSIKCEQNLGHDTMYWYKQDSKKFLKIMFSYNNKELIINETVPNRFSPKSPDKAHLNLHINSLELGDSAVYFCASSLQTGTYGYTFGSGTRLTVV.

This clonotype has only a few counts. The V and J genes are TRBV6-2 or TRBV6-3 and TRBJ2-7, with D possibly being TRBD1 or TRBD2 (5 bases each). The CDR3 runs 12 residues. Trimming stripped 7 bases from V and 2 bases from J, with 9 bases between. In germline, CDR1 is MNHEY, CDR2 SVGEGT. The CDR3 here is CASKRGAYEQYF. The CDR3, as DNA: TGTGCCAGCAAGCGAGGGGCCTACGAGCAGTACTTC.

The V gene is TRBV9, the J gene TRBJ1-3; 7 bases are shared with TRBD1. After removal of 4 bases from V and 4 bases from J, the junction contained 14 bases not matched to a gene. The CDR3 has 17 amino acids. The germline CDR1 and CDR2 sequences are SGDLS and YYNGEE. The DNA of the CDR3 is TGTGCCAGCAGCCGTAATCCGACAGGGAACGAAGGAAACACCATATATTTT. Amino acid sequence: CASSRNPTGNEGNTIYF.

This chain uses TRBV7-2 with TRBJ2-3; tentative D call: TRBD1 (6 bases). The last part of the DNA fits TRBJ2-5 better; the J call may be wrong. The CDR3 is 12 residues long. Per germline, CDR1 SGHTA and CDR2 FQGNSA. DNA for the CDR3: TGTGCCAGCAGCTCCGAGGGGGACACCCAGTACTTC. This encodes CASSSEGDTQYF.

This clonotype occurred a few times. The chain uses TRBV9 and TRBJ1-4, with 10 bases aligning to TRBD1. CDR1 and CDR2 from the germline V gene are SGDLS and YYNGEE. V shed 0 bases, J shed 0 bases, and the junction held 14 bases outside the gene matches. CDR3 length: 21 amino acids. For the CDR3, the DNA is TGTGCCAGCAGCGTAGGACCATACCCGGGACAGGGGACTGCAACTAATGAAAAACTGTTTTTT. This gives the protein CASSVGPYPGQGTATNEKLFF.

As DNA, the CDR3 is TGCAGTGCTAGAGACGGAGAGACCCAGTACTTC. Translation: CSARDGETQYF. The chain is built from TRBV20-1 and TRBJ2-5; D ambiguous. There are 11 residues in the CDR3. Germline V gives CDR1 DFQATT, CDR2 SNEGSKA (reference sequence). The germline V and J ends were trimmed by 0 bases and 4 bases, with 3 bases remaining between them.

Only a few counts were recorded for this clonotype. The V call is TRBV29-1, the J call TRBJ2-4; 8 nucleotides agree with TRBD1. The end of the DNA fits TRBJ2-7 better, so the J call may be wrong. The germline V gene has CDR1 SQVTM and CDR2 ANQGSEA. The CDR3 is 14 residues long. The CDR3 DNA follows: TGCAGCGCCGTACGGACAGGGCGAACCTACGAGCAGTACTTC. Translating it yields CSAVRTGRTYEQYF.

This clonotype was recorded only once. The chain's CDR3 is CSARDHRRFRGAYEQFF. The CDR3 region has the DNA TGCAGTGCTAGAGATCATCGACGGTTTAGGGGGGCCTATGAGCAGTTCTTC. V and J are TRBV20-1 and TRBJ2-1; the D call may be TRBD1 or TRBD2 (6 bases each). The CDR3 sequence is 17 residues long. Deletions cut 0 bases from V and 8 bases from J, with 23 bases between. The germline CDR1 and CDR2 sequences are DFQATT and SNEGSKA (reference sequence).

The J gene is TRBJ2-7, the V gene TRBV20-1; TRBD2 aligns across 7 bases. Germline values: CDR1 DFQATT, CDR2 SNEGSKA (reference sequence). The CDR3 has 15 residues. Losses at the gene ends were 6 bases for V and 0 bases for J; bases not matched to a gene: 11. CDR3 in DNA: TGCAGTGCCCACCAATCTAGCGGAGGCTCCTACGAGCAGTACTTC. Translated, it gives CSAHQSSGGSYEQYF.

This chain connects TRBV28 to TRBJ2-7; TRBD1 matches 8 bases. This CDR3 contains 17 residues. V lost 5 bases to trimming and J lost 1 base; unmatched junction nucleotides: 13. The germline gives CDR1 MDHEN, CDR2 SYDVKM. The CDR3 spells CASSPPPTGVSSYEQYF. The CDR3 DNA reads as TGTGCCAGCAGTCCCCCTCCGACAGGGGTTTCATCCTACGAGCAGTACTTC. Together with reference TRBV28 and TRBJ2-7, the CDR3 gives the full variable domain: DVKVTQSSRYLVKRTGEKVFLECVQDMDHENMFWYRQDPGLGLRLIYFSYDVKMKEKGDIPEGYSVSREKKERFSLILESASTNQTSMYLCASSPPPTGVSSYEQYFGPGTRLTVT.

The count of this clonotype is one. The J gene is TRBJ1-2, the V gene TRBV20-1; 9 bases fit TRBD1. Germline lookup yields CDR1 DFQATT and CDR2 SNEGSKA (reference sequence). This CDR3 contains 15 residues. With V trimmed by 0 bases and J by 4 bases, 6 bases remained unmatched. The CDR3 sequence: CSARDTGQGLYGYTF. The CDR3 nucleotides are TGCAGTGCTAGAGATACGGGACAGGGACTCTATGGCTACACCTTC.

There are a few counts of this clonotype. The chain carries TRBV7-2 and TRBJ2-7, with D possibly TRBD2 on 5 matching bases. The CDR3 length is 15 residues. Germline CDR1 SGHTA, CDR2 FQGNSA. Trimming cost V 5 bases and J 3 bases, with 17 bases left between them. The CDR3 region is CASSPLRIGGYEQYF. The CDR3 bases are TGTGCCAGCAGCCCTTTGAGAATAGGAGGCTACGAGCAGTACTTC.

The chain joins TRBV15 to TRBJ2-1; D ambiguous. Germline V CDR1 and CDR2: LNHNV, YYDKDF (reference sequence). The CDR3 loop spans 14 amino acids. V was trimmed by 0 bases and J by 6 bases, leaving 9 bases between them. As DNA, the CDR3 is TGTGCCACCAGCAGAGATTGGCCCCCCAATGAGCAGTTCTTC. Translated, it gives CATSRDWPPNEQFF.

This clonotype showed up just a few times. DNA of the CDR3: TGTGCCGAATCGACATGGGGTAATGGCTACACCTTC. Its protein is CAESTWGNGYTF. The rearrangement joins TRBV2 to TRBJ1-2; D gene unclear. Looked up from germline, CDR1 is SNHLY and CDR2 is FYNNEI. CDR3 size: 12 residues. The V and J ends lost 11 bases and 6 bases respectively, with 16 bases between them.

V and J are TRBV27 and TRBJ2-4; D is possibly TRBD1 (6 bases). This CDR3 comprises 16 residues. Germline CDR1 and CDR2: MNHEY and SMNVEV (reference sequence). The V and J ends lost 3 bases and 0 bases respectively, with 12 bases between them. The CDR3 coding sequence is TGTGCCAGCAGTTTTTACAGGGAGCTAGCCAAAAACATTCAGTACTTC. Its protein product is CASSFYRELAKNIQYF.

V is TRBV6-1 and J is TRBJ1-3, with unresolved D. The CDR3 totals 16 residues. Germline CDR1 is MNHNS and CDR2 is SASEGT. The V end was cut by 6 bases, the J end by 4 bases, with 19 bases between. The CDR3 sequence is CASSALDPRTGNTIYF. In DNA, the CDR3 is TGTGCCAGCAGCGCCTTGGACCCACGAACCGGAAACACCATATATTTT.

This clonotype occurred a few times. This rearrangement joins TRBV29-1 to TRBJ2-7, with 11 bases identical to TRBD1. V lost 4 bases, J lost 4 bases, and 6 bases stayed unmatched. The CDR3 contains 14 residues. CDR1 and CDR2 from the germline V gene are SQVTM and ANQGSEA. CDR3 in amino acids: CSVVGTGGSYEQYF. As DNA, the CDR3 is TGCAGCGTTGTAGGGACAGGGGGTTCGTACGAGCAGTACTTC.

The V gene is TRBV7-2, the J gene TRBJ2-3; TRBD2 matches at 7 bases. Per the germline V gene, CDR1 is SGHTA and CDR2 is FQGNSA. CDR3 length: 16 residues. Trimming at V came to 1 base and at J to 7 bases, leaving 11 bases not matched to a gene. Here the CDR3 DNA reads TGTGCCAGCAGCTTAGATTCGACTAGCCGGCCTTATACGCAGTATTTT. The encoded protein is CASSLDSTSRPYTQYF.